This TCR beta chain was obtained from a study of blood T cell dynamics during melanoma immunotherapy. The germline V gene encodes CDR1 SGHNT and CDR2 YYREEE (reference sequence). The junction had 4 bases not matched to a gene; V was cut back by 0 bases and J by 5 bases. This CDR3 contains 15 residues. Indicated time point: pre-treatment baseline. Generated by immunoSEQ multiplex PCR, the TCRdb table keeps only in-frame clones and is missing some. The data hold 10,000 to 15,000 clones, with 86% observed a single time. The chain has TRBV5-4 and TRBJ2-7; 11 nucleotides match TRBD2. This sequence originates from a human donor with melanoma. Sequenced here: blood, sampled from a patient treated with checkpoint blockade. The CDR3 spells CASSLAGTSGDEQYF. The CDR3 bases are TGTGCCAGCAGCTTGGCCGGGACTAGCGGAGACGAGCAGTACTTC. Filled out from reference TRBV5-4 and TRBJ2-7, the complete variable domain reads ETGVTQSPTHLIKTRGQQVTLRCSSQSGHNTVSWYQQALGQGPQFIFQYYREEENGRGNFPPRFSGLQFPNYSSELNVNALELDDSALYLCASSLAGTSGDEQYFGPGTRLTVT.